Shown below are 14 T cell receptor beta chains from a single sample sequenced in a study of blood T cell repertoires in COVID-19. Libraries were prepared by immunoSEQ multiplex PCR; TCRdb keeps only in-frame clonotypes and omits some of them. The sample consists of 90,000 to 100,000 clones, 80% to 90% of them appearing once. The specimen sequenced was peripheral blood. The receptors here all came from a man between 60 and 75 years old with acute or convalescent COVID-19.

The chain employs TRBV18 and TRBJ1-3; D not resolved. The CDR3 has 14 residues. Germline-derived CDR1 and CDR2 are KGHSH and LQKENI. V lost 6 bases to trimming and J lost 1 base, with 10 bases between them. CDR3 nucleotide sequence: TGTGCCAGCTCCCCGACACTGTCTGGAAACACCATATATTTT. This sequence encodes CASSPTLSGNTIYF.

The chain combines TRBV5-8 with TRBJ1-1, with a tentative D call TRBD1 (5 bases). The CDR3 consists of 14 residues. Germline V gene lookup returns CDR1 SGHTS and CDR2 YDEGEE. V lost 1 base, J lost 7 bases, and 14 bases lay in between. The CDR3 loop is CASSLWFRELEAFF. CDR3 DNA: TGTGCCAGCAGCTTGTGGTTCAGGGAACTTGAAGCTTTCTTT.

This clone was picked up one time. The chain combines TRBV19 with TRBJ2-3, with 10 positions matching TRBD2. The CDR3 spans 16 residues. The V segment lost 8 bases and the J segment 0 bases; nucleotides outside the gene matches: 8. CDR1 and CDR2 (germline): LNHDA, SQIVND (reference sequence). The CDR3 sequence is CASLSSGGLSTDTQYF. The CDR3 DNA follows: TGTGCCAGTCTGTCTAGCGGGGGTCTTAGCACAGATACGCAGTATTTT.

CDR3 nucleotide sequence: TGTGCCAGCAGTACAGGGGCGGCAGAGACCCAGTACTTC. Translated, it gives CASSTGAAETQYF. The V gene is TRBV6-5, the J gene TRBJ2-5, with 7 positions matching TRBD1. The CDR3 has 13 amino acids. The ends lost 5 bases at V and 4 bases at J; junction bases unmatched: 4. CDR1 is MNHEY, CDR2 SVGAGI, per germline.

V and J are TRBV12-3 or TRBV12-4 and TRBJ2-7, with 8 bases aligning to TRBD1. V lost 5 bases and J lost 3; bases outside the gene matches: 3. CDR3 length: 13 amino acids. Here the CDR3 DNA reads TGTGCCAGCAGTCGACAGGGGCTCTACGAGCAGTACTTC. This gives the protein CASSRQGLYEQYF.

The chain is built from TRBV19 and TRBJ1-6; 7 bases match TRBD1. Trimming took 6 bases from V and 3 from J; bases not matched to a gene: 8. This CDR3 is built from 16 residues. Germline V gene lookup returns CDR1 LNHDA and CDR2 SQIVND (reference sequence). The CDR3 loop is CASRTDRQGYNSPLHF. Here the CDR3 DNA reads TGTGCCAGTAGGACTGACCGACAGGGCTATAATTCACCCCTCCACTTT.

The rearrangement joins TRBV7-8 to TRBJ1-4; maybe TRBD1 (5 bases). CDR3 length equals 17 residues. Trimming pared 3 bases from V and 7 bases from J, leaving 21 bases between. The germline CDR1 and CDR2 sequences are SGHVS and FQNEAQ. The DNA for the CDR3 is TGTGCCAGCAGCTTTACTTCCCCCCTGGCGGGGGGTGAAAAACTGTTTTTT. The encoded protein is CASSFTSPLAGGEKLFF.

The chain employs TRBV27 and TRBJ2-7, with a possible D match to TRBD1 (6 bases). V was clipped by 9 bases and J by 3 bases, with 21 bases between them. The CDR3 has 15 amino acids. Looked up from germline, CDR1 is MNHEY and CDR2 is SMNVEV (reference sequence). CDR3 loop: CASSGVGTLGYEQYV. The CDR3 nucleotides are TGTGCCAGTTCGGGTGTCGGGACATTAGGCTACGAGCAGTACGTC.

This clone has a handful of counts. The gene calls are TRBV11-2 and TRBJ2-7; 8 bases align to TRBD1. Germline V gene data show CDR1 as SGHAT and CDR2 as FQNNGV. This CDR3 region has 16 residues. After removal of 0 bases from V and 1 base from J, the junction contained 5 bases not matched to a gene. The CDR3 nucleotides are TGTGCCAGCAGCTTAGATTTTGGGACAGGATCCTACGAGCAGTACTTC. Its translation is CASSLDFGTGSYEQYF. Drawing the rest from reference TRBV11-2 and TRBJ2-7, the complete variable domain is EAGVAQSPRYKIIEKRQSVAFWCNPISGHATLYWYQQILGQGPKLLIQFQNNGVVDDSQLPKDRFSAERLKGVDSTLKIQPAKLEDSAVYLCASSLDFGTGSYEQYFGPGTRLTVT.

Comment on this clone: Germline and junction disagree at one end, which may indicate a read error. The chain joins TRBV4-3 to TRBJ1-5; D may be TRBD1 (5 bases). The CDR3 runs to 14 residues. Germline V lookup: CDR1 LGHNA, CDR2 YSLEER. CDR3 protein: CASSQGSWAGPLNF. CDR3 nucleotide sequence: TGCGCCAGCAGCCAAGGATCGTGGGCAGGGCCCTTGAATTTT.

The rearrangement joins TRBV2 to TRBJ1-1; 8 bases match TRBD1. CDR1 and CDR2 (germline): SNHLY, FYNNEI. Unmatched junction bases numbered 6, after V lost 6 bases and J lost 0 bases. The CDR3 has 15 residues. The CDR3, as DNA: TGTGCCAGCAGGAGAAGGACAGGGTTGAACACTGAAGCTTTCTTT. This encodes CASRRRTGLNTEAFF.

V usage is TRBV10-3 and J usage is TRBJ2-2, with TRBD1 matching 9 bases. CDR1 and CDR2 from the germline V gene are ENHRY and SYGVKD. J was trimmed by 5 bases and V by 8 bases; bases with no gene match: 12. The CDR3 is 16 amino acids. This chain's CDR3 is CAIRPGTGRDTGELFF. The DNA for the CDR3 is TGTGCCATCCGACCCGGGACAGGGAGGGATACCGGGGAGCTGTTTTTT.

V and J are TRBV2 and TRBJ2-4; the D is unclear. Between the trimmed V and J ends, which lost 3 bases and 9 bases, there was a span of 12 bases. Germline V lookup: CDR1 SNHLY, CDR2 FYNNEI. The CDR3 sequence is 13 residues long. The CDR3: CASSDNGYGIQYF. The CDR3 DNA reads as TGTGCCAGCAGTGATAACGGGTACGGCATTCAGTACTTC.

This clone was observed once. The chain recombines TRBV19 with TRBJ1-5; D gene uncertain. The length of the CDR3 is 15 residues. V was shortened by 3 bases and J by 0 bases, with 9 bases between the two germline ends. Germline loops: CDR1 LNHDA, CDR2 SQIVND (reference sequence). The CDR3 nucleotides read TGTGCCAGTAGTATTCAGGAATATAGCAATCAGCCCCAGCATTTT. Translation: CASSIQEYSNQPQHF.